This section outlines one T cell receptor beta chain sequence together with its context. The antigen remains unidentified. Between the trimmed V and J ends, which lost 2 bases and 6 bases, there was a span of 17 bases. The CDR3 spans 15 residues. The germline V gene encodes CDR1 SGHTA and CDR2 FQGNSA. This sample is part of a study of T cell responses to AZD1222 COVID-19 vaccine. Sequencing used immunoSEQ multiplex PCR; TCRdb keeps in-frame clones, though not all of them. The table lists 70,000 to 95,000 clones, more than 75% of them singletons. General study points: In a largely white British group with more females than males, clonal diversity was possibly underestimated. Close to half of spike-specific TCRs reportedly recognize unmutated variant regions.

The J gene is TRBJ2-7, the V gene TRBV7-2; D is uncertain. The sequence was obtained from an adult in good health. The starting material was peripheral blood, obtained on day 0 of AZD1222 vaccination. This chain's CDR3 is CASSLSSTDGREQYF. The DNA for the CDR3 is TGTGCCAGCAGCTTAAGCTCTACGGACGGCCGCGAGCAGTACTTC.